Included here is one T cell receptor (beta chain) sequence, with context. No antigen is known for it. This entry is derived from a study of regulatory T cells in long-lasting Graves disease. The time point here: newly diagnosed GD, antithyroid drugs for less than 3 months. Extracted PBMC RNA gave rise to the TCR library. By American Thyroid Association guidelines, Graves' disease was diagnosed in the cohort. Study-wide results and caveats: A reduction in accuracy may have resulted from the small sample size.

Arm-PCR of CDR3 regions and iRepertoire HTBI primers were used to build TCR beta libraries. MiXCR, applied by TCRdb to the multiplex PCR reads, yields one record per CDR3 protein. The top ten hold under 20% of the sample, which has 400,000 to 500,000 distinct CDR3 sequences, roughly 15% seen once. The CDR3 is 11 residues long. The V segment lost 5 bases and the J segment 13 bases; nucleotides outside the gene matches: 3. Per the germline V gene, CDR1 is MNHEY and CDR2 is SVGEGT. The same data also contributed to another study, on T cells in Graves' hyperthyroidism and ophthalmopathy. That paper states: The HTBI set primed first-round TCR CDR3 RT-PCR.

Sequencing used peripheral blood mononuclear cells (PBMCs), obtained at new diagnosis, from a patient treated with antithyroid drugs. The chain employs TRBV6-2 or TRBV6-3 and TRBJ1-4, with TRBD1 matching over 8 bases. This sequence was found in a woman aged 45-65 years with Graves disease. CDR3 protein: CASSGDRPLFF. In DNA form, the CDR3 reads TGTGCCAGCAGTGGGGACAGGCCACTGTTTTTT.